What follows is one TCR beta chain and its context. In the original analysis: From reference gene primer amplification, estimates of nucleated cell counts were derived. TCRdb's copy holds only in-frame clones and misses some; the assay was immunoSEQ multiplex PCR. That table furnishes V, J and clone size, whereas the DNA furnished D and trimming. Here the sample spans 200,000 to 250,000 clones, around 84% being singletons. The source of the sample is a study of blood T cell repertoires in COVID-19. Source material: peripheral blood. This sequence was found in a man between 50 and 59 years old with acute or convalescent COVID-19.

The CDR3 spells CASSLGTGRQNYGYTF. Written as DNA, the CDR3 is TGTGCCAGCTCACTCGGGACAGGGAGGCAAAACTATGGCTACACCTTC. V is TRBV18 and J is TRBJ1-2, with 9 positions matching TRBD1. Germline lookup yields CDR1 KGHSH and CDR2 LQKENI. With 4 bases clipped from V and 2 bases from J, the junction kept 8 bases outside the gene matches. This CDR3 has 16 residues.